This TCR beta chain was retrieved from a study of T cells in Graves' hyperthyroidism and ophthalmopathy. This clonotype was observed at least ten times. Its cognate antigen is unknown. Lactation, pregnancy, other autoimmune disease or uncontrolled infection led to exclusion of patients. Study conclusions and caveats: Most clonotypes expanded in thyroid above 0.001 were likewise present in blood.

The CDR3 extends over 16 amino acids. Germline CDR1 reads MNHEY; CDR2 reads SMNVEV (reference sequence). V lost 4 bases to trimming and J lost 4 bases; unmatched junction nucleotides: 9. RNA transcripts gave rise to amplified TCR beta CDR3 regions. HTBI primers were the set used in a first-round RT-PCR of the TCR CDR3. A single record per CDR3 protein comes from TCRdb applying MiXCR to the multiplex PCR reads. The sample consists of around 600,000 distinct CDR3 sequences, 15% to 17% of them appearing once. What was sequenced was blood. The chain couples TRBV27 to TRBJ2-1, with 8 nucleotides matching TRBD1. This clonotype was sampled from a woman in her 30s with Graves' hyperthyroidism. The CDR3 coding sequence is TGTGCCAGCAGTTCGGGACAGGAGCCCCCTTACAATGAGCAGTTCTTC. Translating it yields CASSSGQEPPYNEQFF.